The T cell receptor beta chain under discussion was sequenced for a study of breast tumors, draining lymph nodes, adjacent tissues. General study findings and limits: Tumor and nontumor repertoires were significantly more similar in luminal-like than in basal-like breast cancer.

Samples came from axillary lymph nodes draining the breast cancer. This clonotype has just one count. Its antigen is not known. TCRdb called the multiplex PCR reads again in MiXCR, with one record for every CDR3 protein. The profile covers about 220,000 distinct CDR3 sequences, with 30% to 35% appearing a single time and approximately 3.6% taken by the ten largest. This CDR3 region has 13 residues. The V gene end was trimmed by 2 bases and the J gene end by 6 bases; junction bases not matched to a gene: 3. Germline V gene data show CDR1 as SGDLS and CDR2 as YYNGEE. The chain has TRBV9 and TRBJ2-3; 7 bases are a match to TRBD2. Sequencing was carried out using axillary lymph node tissue. The TCR originated in a female donor with breast cancer. Some clones in this sample may be carry-over from other donors' samples. The CDR3 reads CASSVGLVDTQYF. The CDR3 coding sequence is TGTGCCAGCAGCGTCGGACTAGTGGATACGCAGTATTTT.